These T cell receptor beta chains were read from a single sample in a study of T cells in Graves' hyperthyroidism and ophthalmopathy. TCRdb passed the multiplex PCR reads through MiXCR, listing each CDR3 protein once. In the table there are approximately 300,000 distinct CDR3 sequences, roughly 17% of which are singletons. Sequencing was performed on blood. All receptors derive from a man aged 25 to 45 with Graves' hyperthyroidism. Both conserved end residues are part of each CDR3. A D gene is named only where the DNA matches it firmly. Only part of the rows carry a size: once, few, many, or a class if the clone is expanded.

v_gene	j_gene	d_gene	abundance	CDR3aa	CDR3nt
TRBV12-3/TRBV12-4	TRBJ2-3	TRBD2	NA	CASSFGGGSSTDTQYF	TGTGCCAGCAGTTTCGGGGGGGGTTCTAGCACAGATACGCAGTATTTT
TRBV5-1	TRBJ2-7	NA	many	CASSLDGSSYEQYF	TGCGCCAGCAGCTTGGACGGGAGTTCTTACGAGCAGTACTTC
TRBV20-1	TRBJ2-3	TRBD1	many	CSARPGGSKDTQYF	TGCAGTGCTAGACCAGGGGGTTCGAAAGATACGCAGTATTTT
TRBV20-1	TRBJ1-6	NA	NA	CSASGPINSPLHF	TGCAGTGCATCGGGACCTATTAATTCACCCCTCCACTTT
TRBV15	TRBJ2-1	NA	NA	CATSSPGTIAMNEQFF	TGTGCCACCAGCAGTCCGGGGACAATAGCTATGAATGAGCAGTTCTTC
TRBV28	TRBJ2-7	NA	many	CASRTSWGTGSYEQYF	TGTGCCAGCCGCACCTCTTGGGGTACAGGGTCCTACGAGCAGTACTTC
TRBV4-2	TRBJ2-7	TRBD2	NA	CASSQESEGLGYEQYF	TGTGCCAGCAGCCAAGAGAGCGAGGGACTAGGCTACGAGCAGTACTTC
TRBV30	TRBJ2-5	NA	many	CAWRDSETQYF	TGTGCCTGGAGGGATTCAGAGACCCAGTACTTC
TRBV11-2	TRBJ2-1	NA	many	CASSSSSATSSYNEQFF	TGTGCCAGCAGCTCCTCTAGCGCAACCAGCTCCTACAATGAGCAGTTCTTC
TRBV24-1	TRBJ2-1	NA	NA	CATSDFGGTYNEQFF	TGTGCCACCAGTGATTTCGGGGGAACCTACAATGAGCAGTTCTTC
TRBV12-3/TRBV12-4	TRBJ2-5	TRBD1	many	CASGGPWTGKETQYF	TGTGCCAGCGGGGGACCTTGGACAGGGAAAGAGACCCAGTACTTC
TRBV7-8	TRBJ2-7	TRBD1	NA	CASSTTPGQGWGEQYF	TGTGCCAGCAGCACTACCCCGGGACAGGGCTGGGGCGAGCAGTACTTC
TRBV11-2	TRBJ2-5	NA	many	CASSPPPAQETQYF	TGTGCCAGCAGTCCCCCTCCAGCGCAAGAGACCCAGTACTTC
TRBV11-2	TRBJ2-1	TRBD1	many	CASSQDRGYHNEQFF	TGTGCCAGCAGCCAGGACAGGGGTTACCACAATGAGCAGTTCTTC
TRBV20-1	TRBJ2-3	NA	many	CSARLSDTQYF	TGCAGTGCTCGACTATCAGATACGCAGTATTTT
TRBV6-5	TRBJ2-1	TRBD2	NA	CASSYTGLARLSYNEQFF	TGTGCCAGCAGTTACACAGGACTAGCGCGCCTCTCCTACAATGAGCAGTTCTTC
TRBV11-3	TRBJ1-2	NA	many	CASSSRDNYGYTF	TGTGCCAGCAGCTCACGGGACAACTATGGCTACACCTTC
TRBV12-3/TRBV12-4	TRBJ1-2	NA	many	CASSSPPGMEDGYTF	TGTGCCAGCAGTTCCCCCCCCGGGATGGAGGATGGCTACACCTTC
TRBV20-1	TRBJ2-1	TRBD2	NA	CSARLASGRGPLGREEQFF	TGCAGTGCTAGACTAGCTAGCGGGAGGGGTCCCTTGGGCCGGGAAGAGCAGTTCTTC
TRBV5-8	TRBJ2-7	TRBD1	few	CASSLADRPYEQYF	TGTGCCAGCAGCTTGGCGGACAGGCCCTACGAGCAGTACTTC
TRBV18	TRBJ2-7	NA	NA	CASSPRRGDEQYF	TGTGCCAGCTCACCACGACGGGGAGACGAGCAGTACTTC
TRBV2	TRBJ1-1	NA	many	CASRPPRGLRVGTEAFF	TGTGCCAGCAGACCCCCCAGGGGCTTGCGAGTAGGCACTGAAGCTTTCTTT
TRBV7-9	TRBJ1-1	NA	NA	CASSNPGHTEAFF	TGTGCCAGCAGCAACCCGGGCCACACTGAAGCTTTCTTT
TRBV5-1	TRBJ2-7	NA	NA	CASSFRRETYEQYF	TGCGCCAGCAGCTTCCGGCGGGAAACCTACGAGCAGTACTTC
TRBV15	TRBJ2-1	NA	few	CATGESNNEQFF	TGTGCCACCGGGGAGTCGAACAATGAGCAGTTCTTC
TRBV12-3/TRBV12-4	TRBJ2-1	TRBD2	few	CASSGTNPLYNEQFF	TGTGCCAGCTCCGGGACTAACCCCCTCTACAATGAGCAGTTCTTC
TRBV24-1	TRBJ1-2	NA	many	CATSDVDSDYGYTF	TGTGCCACCAGTGATGTCGACAGCGACTATGGCTACACCTTC
TRBV12-3/TRBV12-4	TRBJ1-1	NA	few	CASSPTGIGNTEAFF	TGTGCCAGCAGTCCTACAGGGATAGGGAACACTGAAGCTTTCTTT
TRBV7-8	TRBJ2-3	TRBD2	few	CASARGLVPTDTQYF	TGTGCCAGCGCCAGGGGACTAGTTCCGACAGATACGCAGTATTTT